The rows below give T cell receptor beta chains drawn from one sample of a study of cytomegalovirus exposure and HLA in healthy donors. Method: immunoSEQ multiplex PCR; TCRdb's copy keeps in-frame clones and lacks some. The sample records 80,000 to 95,000 clones, 65% to 80% being singletons. The sequenced sample was PBMCs. The receptors originated from a woman aged 50 to 60 in good health and CMV-seropositive. Each CDR3 is given with its conserved first and last residue. The D gene is left open where the match is weak. Clone size is not always given. Where it is, it says once, few, many or a class for expanded clones.

v_gene	len	abundance	j_gene	d_gene	CDR3aa	CDR3nt
TRBV15	16	NA	TRBJ2-5	NA	CATSRGLRGGRETQYF	TGTGCCACCAGCAGAGGTCTTAGGGGTGGGAGGGAGACCCAGTACTTC
TRBV6-5	13	NA	TRBJ1-4	NA	CASKGPGNEKLFF	TGTGCCAGCAAGGGGCCAGGAAATGAAAAACTGTTTTTT
TRBV29-1	13	NA	TRBJ2-7	TRBD2	CSVLAGVFYEQYF	TGCAGCGTACTAGCGGGAGTTTTCTACGAGCAGTACTTC
TRBV10-3	12	once	TRBJ2-1	NA	CAISERGNEQFF	TGTGCCATCAGTGAGAGGGGGAATGAGCAGTTCTTC
TRBV4-3	15	NA	TRBJ2-7	NA	CASSQDSGIAYEQYF	TGCGCCAGCAGCCAAGATTCGGGAATAGCCTACGAGCAGTACTTC
TRBV29-1	11	NA	TRBJ1-3	NA	CSAPSGNTIYF	TGCAGCGCTCCCTCTGGAAACACCATATATTTT
TRBV6-5	13	once	TRBJ1-1	NA	CASSASQNTEAFF	TGTGCCAGCAGTGCGTCTCAGAACACTGAAGCTTTCTTT
TRBV29-1	13	NA	TRBJ2-3	NA	CSVDRGFPDTQYF	TGCAGCGTTGACCGCGGGTTTCCAGATACGCAGTATTTT
TRBV6-5	13	NA	TRBJ2-7	NA	CASSLGGQKETYF	TGTGCCAGCAGTCTAGGAGGCCAAAAGGAGACGTACTTC
TRBV2	13	few	TRBJ1-1	NA	CANLAEMNTEAFF	TGTGCCAACCTGGCGGAGATGAACACTGAAGCTTTCTTT
TRBV6-5	13	NA	TRBJ2-7	NA	CASRGGRAYEQYF	TGTGCCAGCAGGGGAGGCAGAGCCTACGAGCAGTACTTC
TRBV28	12	NA	TRBJ2-7	TRBD1	CASEQGAYEQYF	TGTGCCAGTGAACAGGGGGCCTACGAGCAGTACTTC
TRBV19	15	NA	TRBJ2-1	TRBD2	CASSMWLADYNEQFF	TGTGCCAGTAGTATGTGGCTAGCGGATTACAATGAGCAGTTCTTC
TRBV4-1	13	NA	TRBJ2-7	NA	CASSQGHSYEQYF	TGCGCCAGCAGCCAGGGACACTCCTACGAGCAGTACTTC
TRBV10-3	15	NA	TRBJ1-1	TRBD1	CAISVLTGMNTEAFF	TGTGCCATCAGTGTCTTGACAGGGATGAACACTGAAGCTTTCTTT
TRBV18	16	NA	TRBJ2-3	NA	CASSPLDTPSTDTQYF	TGTGCCAGCTCCCCCCTGGACACCCCTAGCACAGATACGCAGTATTTT
TRBV5-1	14	NA	TRBJ2-7	NA	CASSLDLAINEQYF	TGCGCCAGCAGCTTGGATCTAGCGATCAACGAGCAGTACTTC
TRBV7-9	17	NA	TRBJ2-7	NA	CASSLRPNREPSYEQYF	TGTGCCAGCAGCTTACGCCCGAACAGGGAGCCCTCCTACGAGCAGTACTTC
TRBV5-4	17	NA	TRBJ1-4	TRBD1	CASSLGEQGALNEKLFF	TGTGCCAGCAGCCTGGGAGAACAGGGGGCGCTTAATGAAAAACTGTTTTTT
TRBV6-6	16	NA	TRBJ2-4	NA	CASGERPEGAKNIQYF	TGTGCCAGCGGAGAAAGGCCTGAGGGCGCCAAAAACATTCAGTACTTC
TRBV29-1	13	NA	TRBJ2-2	TRBD2	CSAGTSRTGELFF	TGCAGCGCCGGGACTAGTAGGACCGGGGAGCTGTTTTTT
TRBV20-1	10	NA	TRBJ2-3	NA	CSVITDTQYF	TGCAGTGTAATCACAGATACGCAGTATTTT
TRBV7-8	15	NA	TRBJ1-3	TRBD1	CASSWRQGTGNTIYF	TGTGCCAGCAGCTGGAGACAGGGGACTGGAAACACCATATATTTT
TRBV29-1	13	NA	TRBJ1-5	TRBD1	CSVMTGSNQPQHF	TGCAGCGTTATGACAGGGTCCAATCAGCCCCAGCATTTT
TRBV19	12	NA	TRBJ1-1	NA	CASSGGNTEAFF	TGTGCCAGTAGTGGAGGGAACACTGAAGCTTTCTTT
TRBV7-6	12	NA	TRBJ2-5	TRBD1	CASSPAGQGEHF	TGTGCCAGCAGCCCCGCCGGACAGGGGGAACACTTC
TRBV5-5	16	NA	TRBJ2-5	NA	CASSSTGRVDQETQYF	TGTGCCAGCAGCTCTACAGGGAGGGTAGACCAAGAGACCCAGTACTTC
TRBV4-1	16	NA	TRBJ2-7	NA	CASSQDWGQLAYEQYF	TGCGCCAGCAGCCAAGACTGGGGGCAGTTGGCCTACGAGCAGTACTTC
TRBV10-1	15	once	TRBJ2-7	NA	CASRMTAPQGYEQYF	TGCGCCAGCAGGATGACAGCCCCCCAAGGTTACGAGCAGTACTTC
TRBV7-2	17	once	TRBJ2-1	TRBD2	CASSKVGTMALIGEQFF	TGTGCCAGCAGCAAAGTAGGGACTATGGCCCTGATTGGTGAGCAGTTCTTC
TRBV19	14	NA	TRBJ1-1	NA	CASSSTGRNTEAFF	TGTGCCAGTAGTTCGACAGGCCGGAACACTGAAGCTTTCTTT
TRBV7-7	15	NA	TRBJ2-5	NA	CASSSAPLGGETQYF	TGTGCTAGCAGCTCCGCCCCATTGGGAGGTGAGACCCAGTACTTC